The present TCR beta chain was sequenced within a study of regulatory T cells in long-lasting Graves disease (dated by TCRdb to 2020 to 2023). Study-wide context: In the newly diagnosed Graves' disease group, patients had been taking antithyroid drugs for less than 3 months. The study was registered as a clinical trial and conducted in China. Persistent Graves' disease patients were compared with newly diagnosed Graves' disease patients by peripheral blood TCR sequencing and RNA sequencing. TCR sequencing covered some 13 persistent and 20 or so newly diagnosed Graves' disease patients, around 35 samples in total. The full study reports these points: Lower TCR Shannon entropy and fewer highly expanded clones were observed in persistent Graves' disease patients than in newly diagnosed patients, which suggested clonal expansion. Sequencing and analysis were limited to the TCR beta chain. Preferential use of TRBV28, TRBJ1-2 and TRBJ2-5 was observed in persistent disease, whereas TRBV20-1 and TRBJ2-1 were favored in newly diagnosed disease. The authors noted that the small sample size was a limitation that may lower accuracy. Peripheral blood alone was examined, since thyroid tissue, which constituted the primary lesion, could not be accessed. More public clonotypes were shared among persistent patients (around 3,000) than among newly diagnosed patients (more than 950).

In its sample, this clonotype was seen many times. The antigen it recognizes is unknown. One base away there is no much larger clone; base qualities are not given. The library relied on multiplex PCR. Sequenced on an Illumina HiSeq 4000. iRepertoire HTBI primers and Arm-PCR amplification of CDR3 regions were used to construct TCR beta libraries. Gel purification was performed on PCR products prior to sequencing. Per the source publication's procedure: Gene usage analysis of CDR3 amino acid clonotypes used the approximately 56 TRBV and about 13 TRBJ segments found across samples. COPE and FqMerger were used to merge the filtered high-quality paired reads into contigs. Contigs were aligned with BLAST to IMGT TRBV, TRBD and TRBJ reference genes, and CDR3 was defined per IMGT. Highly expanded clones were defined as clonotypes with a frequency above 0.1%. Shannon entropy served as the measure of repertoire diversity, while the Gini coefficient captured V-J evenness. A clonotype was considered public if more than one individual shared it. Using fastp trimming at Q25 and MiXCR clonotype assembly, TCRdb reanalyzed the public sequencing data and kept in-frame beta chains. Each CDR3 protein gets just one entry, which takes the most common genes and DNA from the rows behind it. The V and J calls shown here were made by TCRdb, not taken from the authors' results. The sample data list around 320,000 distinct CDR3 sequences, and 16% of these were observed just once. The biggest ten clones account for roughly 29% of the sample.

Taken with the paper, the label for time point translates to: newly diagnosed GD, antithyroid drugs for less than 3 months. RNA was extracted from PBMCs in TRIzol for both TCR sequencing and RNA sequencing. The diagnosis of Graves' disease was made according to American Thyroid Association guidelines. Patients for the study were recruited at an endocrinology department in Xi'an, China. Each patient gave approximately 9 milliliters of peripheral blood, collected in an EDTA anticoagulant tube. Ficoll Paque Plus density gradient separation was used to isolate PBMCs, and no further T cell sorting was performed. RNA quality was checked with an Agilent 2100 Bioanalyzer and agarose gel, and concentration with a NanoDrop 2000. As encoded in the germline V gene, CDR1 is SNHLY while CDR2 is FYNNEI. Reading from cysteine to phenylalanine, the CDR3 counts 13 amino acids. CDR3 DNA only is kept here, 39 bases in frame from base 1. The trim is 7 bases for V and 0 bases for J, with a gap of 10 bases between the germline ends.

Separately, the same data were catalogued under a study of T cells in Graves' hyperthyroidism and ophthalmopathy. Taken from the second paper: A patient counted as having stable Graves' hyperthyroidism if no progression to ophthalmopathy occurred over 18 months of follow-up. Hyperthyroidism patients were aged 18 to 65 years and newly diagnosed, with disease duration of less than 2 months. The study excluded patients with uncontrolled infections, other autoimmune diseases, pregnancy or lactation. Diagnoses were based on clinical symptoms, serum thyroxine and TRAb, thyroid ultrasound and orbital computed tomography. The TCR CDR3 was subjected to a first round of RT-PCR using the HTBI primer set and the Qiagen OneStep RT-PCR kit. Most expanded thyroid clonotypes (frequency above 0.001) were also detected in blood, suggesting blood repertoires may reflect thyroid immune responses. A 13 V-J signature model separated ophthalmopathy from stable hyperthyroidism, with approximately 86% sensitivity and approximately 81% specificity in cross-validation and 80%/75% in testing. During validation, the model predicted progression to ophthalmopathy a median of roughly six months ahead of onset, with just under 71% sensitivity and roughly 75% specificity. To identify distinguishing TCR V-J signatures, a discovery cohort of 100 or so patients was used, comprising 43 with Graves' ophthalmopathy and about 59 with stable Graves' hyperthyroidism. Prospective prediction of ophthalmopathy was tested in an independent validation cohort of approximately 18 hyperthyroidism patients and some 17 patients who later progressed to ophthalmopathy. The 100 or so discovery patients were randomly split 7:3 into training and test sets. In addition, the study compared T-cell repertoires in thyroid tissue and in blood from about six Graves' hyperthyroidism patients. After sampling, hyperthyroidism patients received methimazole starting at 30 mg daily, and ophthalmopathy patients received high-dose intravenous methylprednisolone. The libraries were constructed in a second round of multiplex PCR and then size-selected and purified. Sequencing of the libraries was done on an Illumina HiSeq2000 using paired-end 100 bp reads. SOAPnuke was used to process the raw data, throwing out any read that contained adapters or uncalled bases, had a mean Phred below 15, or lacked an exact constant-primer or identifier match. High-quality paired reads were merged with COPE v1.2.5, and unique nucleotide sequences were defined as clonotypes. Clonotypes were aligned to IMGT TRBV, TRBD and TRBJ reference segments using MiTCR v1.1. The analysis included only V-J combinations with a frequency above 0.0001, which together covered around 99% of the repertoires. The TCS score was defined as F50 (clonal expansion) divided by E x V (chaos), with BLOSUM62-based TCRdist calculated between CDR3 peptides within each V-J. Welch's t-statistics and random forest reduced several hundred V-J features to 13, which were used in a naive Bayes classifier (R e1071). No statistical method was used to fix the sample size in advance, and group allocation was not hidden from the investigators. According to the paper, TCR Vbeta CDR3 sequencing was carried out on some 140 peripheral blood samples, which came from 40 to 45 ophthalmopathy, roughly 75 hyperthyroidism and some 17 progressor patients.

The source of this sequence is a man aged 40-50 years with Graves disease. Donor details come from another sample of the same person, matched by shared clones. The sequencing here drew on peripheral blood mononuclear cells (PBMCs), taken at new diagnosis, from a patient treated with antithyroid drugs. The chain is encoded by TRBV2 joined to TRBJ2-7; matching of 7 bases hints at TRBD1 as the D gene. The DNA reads TGTGCCAGCACAGGGGGGAGCTCCTACGAGCAGTACTTC. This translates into CASTGGSSYEQYF.